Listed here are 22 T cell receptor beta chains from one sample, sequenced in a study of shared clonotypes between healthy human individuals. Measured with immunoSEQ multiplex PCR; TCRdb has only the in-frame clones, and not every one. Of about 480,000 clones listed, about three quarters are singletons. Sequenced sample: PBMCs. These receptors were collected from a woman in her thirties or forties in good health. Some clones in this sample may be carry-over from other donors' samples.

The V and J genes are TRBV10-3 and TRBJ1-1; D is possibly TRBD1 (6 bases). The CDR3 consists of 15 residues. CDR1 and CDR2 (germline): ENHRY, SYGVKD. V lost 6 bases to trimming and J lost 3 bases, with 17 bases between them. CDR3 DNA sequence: TGTGCCATCAGGGATCACAGGGCAATGGACACTGAAGCTTTCTTT. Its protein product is CAIRDHRAMDTEAFF.

The CDR3 sequence is CASSPWTGSDEAFF. The CDR3 DNA sequence: TGTGCCAGCTCACCGTGGACAGGGTCGGATGAAGCTTTCTTT. The genes are TRBV18 and TRBJ1-1; 8 nucleotides align to TRBD1. The CDR3 sequence is 14 residues long. V lost 3 bases and J lost 7; bases outside the gene matches: 7. CDR1 and CDR2 from the germline V gene are KGHSH and LQKENI.

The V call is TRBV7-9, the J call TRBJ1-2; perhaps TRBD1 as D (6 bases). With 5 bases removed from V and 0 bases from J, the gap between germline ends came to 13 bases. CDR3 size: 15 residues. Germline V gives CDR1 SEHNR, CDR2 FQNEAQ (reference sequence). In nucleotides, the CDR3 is TGTGCCAGCAGCGCCTCGACAGGAACTAACTATGGCTACACCTTC. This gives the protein CASSASTGTNYGYTF.

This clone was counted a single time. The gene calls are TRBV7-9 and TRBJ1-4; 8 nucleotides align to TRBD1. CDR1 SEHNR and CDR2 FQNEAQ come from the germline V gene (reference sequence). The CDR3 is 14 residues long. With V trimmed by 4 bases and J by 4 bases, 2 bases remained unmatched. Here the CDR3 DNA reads TGTGCCAGCAGCTGGGGACAGGATAATGAAAAACTGTTTTTT. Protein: CASSWGQDNEKLFF.

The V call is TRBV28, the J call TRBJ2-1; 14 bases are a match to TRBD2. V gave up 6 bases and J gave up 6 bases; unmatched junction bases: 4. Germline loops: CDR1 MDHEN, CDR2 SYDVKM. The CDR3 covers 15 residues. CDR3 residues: CASSGTSGSFNEQFF. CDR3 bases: TGTGCCAGCAGCGGGACTAGCGGGAGCTTCAATGAGCAGTTCTTC.

The chain's CDR3 is CASTWGADSGVYNEQFF. The DNA for the CDR3 is TGTGCCAGCACCTGGGGGGCTGATAGCGGGGTATACAATGAGCAGTTCTTC. The chain links TRBV9 to TRBJ2-1; 8 bases are a match to TRBD2. Trimming removed 6 bases from V and 4 bases from J; junction bases left unmatched: 15. The CDR3 is 17 residues long. Germline V gene data show CDR1 as SGDLS and CDR2 as YYNGEE.

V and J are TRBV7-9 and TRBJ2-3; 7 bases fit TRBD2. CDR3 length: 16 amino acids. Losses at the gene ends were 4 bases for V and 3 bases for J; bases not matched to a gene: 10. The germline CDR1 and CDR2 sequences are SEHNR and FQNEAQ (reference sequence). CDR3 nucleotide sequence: TGTGCCAGCAGCTCACTAGCGCCCCTTGGAACAGATACGCAGTATTTT. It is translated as CASSSLAPLGTDTQYF.

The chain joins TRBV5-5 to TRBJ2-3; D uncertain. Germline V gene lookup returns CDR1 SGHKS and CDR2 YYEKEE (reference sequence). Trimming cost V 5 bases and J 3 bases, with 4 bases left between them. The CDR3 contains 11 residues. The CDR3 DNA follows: TGTGCCAGCAGGGCAACAGATACGCAGTATTTT. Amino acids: CASRATDTQYF.

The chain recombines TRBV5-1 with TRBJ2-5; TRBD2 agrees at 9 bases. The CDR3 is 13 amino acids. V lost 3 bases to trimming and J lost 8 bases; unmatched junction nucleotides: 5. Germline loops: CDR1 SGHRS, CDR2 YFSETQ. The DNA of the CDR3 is TGCGCCAGCAGCTCCATAGCGGGGGATACCCAGTACTTC. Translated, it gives CASSSIAGDTQYF.

The CDR3 nucleotides are TGTGCCAGCAGCCCCCGGGCCGGGGCGGGAGAGACCCAGTACTTC. Its translation is CASSPRAGAGETQYF. V is TRBV6-1 and J is TRBJ2-5; tentatively, D is TRBD1 or TRBD2 (5 bases each). The V and J ends lost 6 bases and 4 bases respectively, with 18 bases between them. This CDR3 contains 15 residues. Germline values: CDR1 MNHNS, CDR2 SASEGT.

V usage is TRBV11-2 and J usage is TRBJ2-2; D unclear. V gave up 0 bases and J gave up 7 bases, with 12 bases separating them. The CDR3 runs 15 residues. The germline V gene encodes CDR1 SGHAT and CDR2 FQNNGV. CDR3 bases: TGTGCCAGCAGCTTAGATCCGGGCGGCAACGGGGAGCTGTTTTTT. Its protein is CASSLDPGGNGELFF.

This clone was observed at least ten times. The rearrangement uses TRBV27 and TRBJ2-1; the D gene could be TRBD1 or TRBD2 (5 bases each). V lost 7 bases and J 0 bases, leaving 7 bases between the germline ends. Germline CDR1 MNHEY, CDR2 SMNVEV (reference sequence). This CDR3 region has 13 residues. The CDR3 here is CASTGSSYNEQFF. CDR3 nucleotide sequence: TGTGCCAGCACAGGGAGCTCCTACAATGAGCAGTTCTTC.

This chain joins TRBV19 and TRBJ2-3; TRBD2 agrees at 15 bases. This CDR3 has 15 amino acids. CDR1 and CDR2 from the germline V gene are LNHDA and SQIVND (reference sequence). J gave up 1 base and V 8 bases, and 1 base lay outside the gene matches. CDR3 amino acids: CASRTSGRGTDTQYF. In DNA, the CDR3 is TGTGCCAGTCGGACTAGCGGGAGGGGCACAGATACGCAGTATTTT.

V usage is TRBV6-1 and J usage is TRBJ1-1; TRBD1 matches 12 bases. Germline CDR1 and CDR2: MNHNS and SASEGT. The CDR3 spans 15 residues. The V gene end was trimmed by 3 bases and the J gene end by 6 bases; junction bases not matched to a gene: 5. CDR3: CASSDMGQGASEAFF. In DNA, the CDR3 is TGTGCCAGCAGTGATATGGGACAGGGGGCGTCTGAAGCTTTCTTT.

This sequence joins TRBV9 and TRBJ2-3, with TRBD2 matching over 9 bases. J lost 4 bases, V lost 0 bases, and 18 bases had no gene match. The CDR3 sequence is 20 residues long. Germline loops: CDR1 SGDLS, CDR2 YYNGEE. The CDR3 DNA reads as TGTGCCAGCAGCGTAGCGCCGCTCGGGAGGCTAGCGGGATCTGCAGATACGCAGTATTTT. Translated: CASSVAPLGRLAGSADTQYF.

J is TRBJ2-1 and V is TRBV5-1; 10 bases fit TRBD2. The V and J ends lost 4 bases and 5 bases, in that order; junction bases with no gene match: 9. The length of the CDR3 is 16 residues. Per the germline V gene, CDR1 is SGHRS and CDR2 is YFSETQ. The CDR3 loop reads CASSPRSGRADNEQFF. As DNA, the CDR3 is TGCGCCAGCAGCCCCCGGAGCGGGAGGGCCGACAATGAGCAGTTCTTC.

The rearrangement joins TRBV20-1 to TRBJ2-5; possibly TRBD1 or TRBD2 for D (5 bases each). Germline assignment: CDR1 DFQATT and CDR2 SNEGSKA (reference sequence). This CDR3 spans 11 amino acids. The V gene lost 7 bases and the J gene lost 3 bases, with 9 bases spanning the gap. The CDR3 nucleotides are TGCAGTGTGTGGGGGAAAGAGACCCAGTACTTC. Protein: CSVWGKETQYF.

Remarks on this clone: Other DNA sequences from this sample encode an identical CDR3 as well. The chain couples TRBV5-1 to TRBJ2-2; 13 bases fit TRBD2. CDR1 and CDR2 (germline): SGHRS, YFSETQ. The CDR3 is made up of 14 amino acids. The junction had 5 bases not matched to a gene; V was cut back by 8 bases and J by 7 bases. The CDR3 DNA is TGCGCCAGTGGACTAGCGGGAGCGGTCGGGGAGCTGTTTTTT. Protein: CASGLAGAVGELFF.

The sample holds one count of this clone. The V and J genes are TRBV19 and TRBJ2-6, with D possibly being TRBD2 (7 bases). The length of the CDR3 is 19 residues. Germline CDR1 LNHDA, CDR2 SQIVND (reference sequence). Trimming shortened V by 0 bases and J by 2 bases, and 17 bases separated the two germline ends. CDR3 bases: TGTGCCAGTAGTATAGATTTAACGGGGGGCGCCGCTGGGGCCAACGTCCTGACTTTC. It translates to CASSIDLTGGAAGANVLTF.

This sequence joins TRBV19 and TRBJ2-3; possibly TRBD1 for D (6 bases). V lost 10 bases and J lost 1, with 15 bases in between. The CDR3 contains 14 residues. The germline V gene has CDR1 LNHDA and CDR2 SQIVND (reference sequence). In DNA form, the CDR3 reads TGTGCCACCCAGGGGTTCTGGGGCACAGATACGCAGTATTTT. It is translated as CATQGFWGTDTQYF.

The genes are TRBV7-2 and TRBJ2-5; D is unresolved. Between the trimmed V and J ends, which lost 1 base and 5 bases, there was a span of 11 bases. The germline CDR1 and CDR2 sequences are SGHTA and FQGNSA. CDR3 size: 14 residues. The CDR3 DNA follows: TGTGCCAGCAGCTTAGTGGCCTCGGCGGAGACCCAGTACTTC. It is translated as CASSLVASAETQYF.

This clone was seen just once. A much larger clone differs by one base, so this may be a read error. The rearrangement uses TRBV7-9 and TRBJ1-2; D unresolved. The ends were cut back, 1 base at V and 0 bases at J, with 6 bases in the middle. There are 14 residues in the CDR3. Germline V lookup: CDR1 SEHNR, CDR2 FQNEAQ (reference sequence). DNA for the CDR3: TGTGCCAGCAGCTTAGGGGTAGCTAACTATGGCTACACCTTC. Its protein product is CASSLGVANYGYTF.